This T cell receptor beta chain was profiled in a study of post-analysis software for immune sequencing data. Notes on the study in general: Versus controls, multiple sclerosis patients showed significantly lower diversity (normalized Chao1). Five TRBV segments appeared more often in patients than in controls, and TRBV5-6, TRBV5-1 and TRBV20-1 were among these. Analysis by F measure revealed that same-batch samples clustered strongly together.

The germline CDR1 and CDR2 sequences are LGHNA and YNFKEQ. V shed 5 bases, J shed 0 bases, and the junction held 5 bases outside the gene matches. The CDR3 runs to 16 residues. Unique molecular identifiers had been added to the TCR beta cDNA libraries. One entry per CDR3 protein results from TCRdb running MiXCR on the PCR reads. The sample lists hundreds of thousands of distinct CDR3 sequences, 39% seen once, with less than 8% in the top ten. Regarding this clonotype: What it binds is unknown.

The TCR comes from a girl aged 2 to 9 with multiple sclerosis. The material sequenced was blood. The rearrangement uses TRBV4-2 and TRBJ2-1, with 9 positions matching TRBD1. The CDR3 DNA reads as TGTGCCAGCAGCGGACAGGGGTCGAGCTCCTACAATGAGCAGTTCTTC. This codes for CASSGQGSSSYNEQFF.